What follows are 11 T cell receptor beta chains derived from one specimen sequenced in a study of shared clonotypes between healthy human individuals. TCRdb's table, derived via immunoSEQ multiplex PCR, lists solely in-frame clones and lacks some. The sample gives approximately 2.5 million clones, around 90% of which show up once; 0.13% to 0.15% is in the top ten. The sample comprised naive CD4+ T cells sorted from blood. The subset here: CD45RA+ positively selected. These receptors were collected from a man younger than 30 in good health.

This sequence joins TRBV11-2 and TRBJ2-5; the D is unclear. Germline CDR1 SGHAT, CDR2 FQNNGV. The CDR3 is 15 amino acids. Trimming took off 5 bases at V and 5 bases at J, with 18 bases between the two ends. CDR3 in amino acids: CASSQSGLGSETQYF. The CDR3, as DNA: TGTGCCAGCAGCCAGTCGGGTTTAGGGTCGGAGACCCAGTACTTC.

The J gene is TRBJ1-5, the V gene TRBV5-1, with a possible D match to TRBD1 (5 bases). The V and J ends lost 5 bases and 2 bases respectively, with 11 bases between them. CDR3 length: 14 residues. CDR1 and CDR2 (germline): SGHRS, YFSETQ. The CDR3 DNA follows: TGCGCCAGCAGTGAGGTAGGGGGCAATCAGCCCCAGCATTTT. Protein product: CASSEVGGNQPQHF.

This chain joins TRBV10-3 and TRBJ1-2; 11 nucleotides match TRBD1. CDR3 length: 17 amino acids. Germline V gene sequence: CDR1 ENHRY, CDR2 SYGVKD. The V segment lost 1 base and the J segment 4 bases; nucleotides outside the gene matches: 8. CDR3 region: CAISEFGTGGSSYGYTF. The CDR3 bases are TGTGCCATCAGTGAGTTTGGGACAGGGGGTTCAAGCTATGGCTACACCTTC.

This clone was observed once. The J gene is TRBJ2-5, the V gene TRBV29-1, with a possible D match to TRBD1 (6 bases). V lost 7 bases and J 5 bases, leaving 17 bases between the germline ends. Looked up from germline, CDR1 is SQVTM and CDR2 is ANQGSEA. This CDR3 is 13 amino acids long. CDR3: CSAGGFLSETQYF. DNA of the CDR3: TGCAGCGCTGGGGGCTTTCTGTCGGAGACCCAGTACTTC.

This clone was detected only a few times. The chain recombines TRBV18 with TRBJ1-2, with D possibly TRBD1 on 5 matching bases. The CDR3 is 15 amino acids. V lost 0 bases and J 8 bases, leaving 16 bases between the germline ends. Germline CDR1 and CDR2: KGHSH and LQKENI. CDR3 DNA: TGTGCCAGCTCACCACCCTCGACAGTGGCCGGAGGCTACACCTTC. As protein: CASSPPSTVAGGYTF.

As for this clone: The sample carries other DNA sequences with the same CDR3. CDR3 residues: CASSLDRTGELFF. The CDR3 DNA is TGTGCCAGCAGCTTAGACAGAACCGGGGAGCTGTTTTTT. V usage is TRBV11-2 and J usage is TRBJ2-2; D not certain. V was pared by 0 bases and J by 5 bases, with 4 bases between. This CDR3 is 13 amino acids long. Per the germline V gene, CDR1 is SGHAT and CDR2 is FQNNGV.

The genes are TRBV28 and TRBJ1-2, with D possibly TRBD1 on 5 matching bases. Trimming left V 4 bases short and J 8 bases short, with 26 bases between. Germline V gene sequence: CDR1 MDHEN, CDR2 SYDVKM. The CDR3 has 17 amino acids. CDR3 sequence reads: CASSSPGTYKKSGGYTF. CDR3 nucleotide sequence: TGTGCCAGCAGTTCCCCCGGGACGTACAAAAAATCCGGGGGCTACACCTTC.

J is TRBJ2-6 and V is TRBV10-3, with D possibly matching TRBD1 (6 bases). Looked up from germline, CDR1 is ENHRY and CDR2 is SYGVKD. Trimming took off 7 bases at V and 4 bases at J, with 17 bases between the two ends. This CDR3 spans 16 amino acids. The DNA for the CDR3 is TGTGCCATCACCCCCAGCAGGGGATCCGGGGCCAACGTCCTGACTTTC. Amino acid sequence: CAITPSRGSGANVLTF.

A few counts support this clone. This chain connects TRBV9 to TRBJ1-1; D is perhaps TRBD1 (5 bases). The CDR3 covers 13 residues. CDR1 is SGDLS and CDR2 is YYNGEE in the germline V gene. Trimming took off 2 bases at V and 4 bases at J, with 9 bases between the two ends. Written as DNA, the CDR3 is TGTGCCAGCAGCGTCAGGGATAGCACTGAAGCTTTCTTT. The encoded protein is CASSVRDSTEAFF.

This clone has more than one count but fewer than ten. Other DNA sequences within the sample encode an identical CDR3. V gene TRBV19 combines with J gene TRBJ1-1; a weak D match, TRBD1 (6 bases). The germline V gene has CDR1 LNHDA and CDR2 SQIVND (reference sequence). Trimming stripped 4 bases from V and 5 bases from J, with 11 bases between. The CDR3 is 13 amino acids. The CDR3 sequence is CASSTNRGTEAFF. CDR3 bases: TGTGCCAGTAGTACTAATAGGGGGACTGAAGCTTTCTTT.

The V gene is TRBV30, the J gene TRBJ2-1, with D hard to call. There are 13 residues in the CDR3. Trimming removed 1 base from V and 4 bases from J, with 8 bases in between. CDR1 is GTSNPN, CDR2 SVGIG, per germline (reference sequence). CDR3 nucleotide sequence: TGTGCCTGGAGTGGGATCTTGTACAATGAGCAGTTCTTC. As protein: CAWSGILYNEQFF.